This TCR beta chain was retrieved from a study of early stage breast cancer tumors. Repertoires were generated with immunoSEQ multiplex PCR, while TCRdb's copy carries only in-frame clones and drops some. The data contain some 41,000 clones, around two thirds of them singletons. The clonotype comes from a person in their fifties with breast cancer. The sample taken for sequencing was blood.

The CDR3 DNA reads TGTGCCAGCAGCTTAGATCGGAGAGATACGCAGTATTTT. Translating it yields CASSLDRRDTQYF. This chain links TRBV7-3 with TRBJ2-3; unclear D gene. Germline values: CDR1 SGHTA, CDR2 FQGTGA. The CDR3 has 13 amino acids. Deletions cut 2 bases from V and 5 bases from J, with 8 bases between.